The 32 T cell receptor beta chains reported below all come from one sample, sequenced in a study of blood T cell repertoires in COVID-19 (dated by TCRdb to 2019 to 2021). Library creation used the immunoSEQ multiplex PCR assay. TCRdb's version of the immuneACCESS table is confined to in-frame rearrangements and falls short of the full clone set. An unresolved V gene accounts for under half of the shortfall where checked; the remainder is of unknown origin. Recorded for this sample are about 62,000 clones; more than 90% of them occurred a single time. Of the sample, approximately 6% is held by the ten largest clones. The sequenced sample consisted of peripheral blood. The receptors were sampled from a human donor in a cohort sampled during active COVID-19.

The rearrangement links TRBV19 to TRBJ1-2, with unresolved D. The CDR3 extends over 13 amino acids. V dropped 5 bases and J dropped 2 bases, with 9 bases sitting between them. Germline loops: CDR1 LNHDA, CDR2 SQIVND (reference sequence). This CDR3 reads CASSPISNYGYTF. CDR3 nucleotides: TGTGCCAGTAGTCCCATTTCCAACTATGGCTACACCTTC.

This clone was observed once. The chain couples TRBV18 to TRBJ2-7; no reliable D call. Germline CDR1 KGHSH, CDR2 LQKENI. The CDR3 has 13 residues. Trimming took 0 bases from V and 5 from J, leaving 8 bases between them. CDR3 in amino acids: CASSPPQLNEQYF. The CDR3, as DNA: TGTGCCAGCTCACCACCGCAACTCAACGAGCAGTACTTC. The full variable domain, with the rest looked up from reference TRBV18 and TRBJ2-7, is NAGVMQNPRHLVRRRGQEARLRCSPMKGHSHVYWYRQLPEEGLKFMVYLQKENIIDESGMPKERFSAEFPKEGPSILRIQQVVRGDSAAYFCASSPPQLNEQYFGPGTRLTVT.

The rearrangement joins TRBV27 to TRBJ2-1; 11 bases line up with TRBD2. Germline V lookup: CDR1 MNHEY, CDR2 SMNVEV (reference sequence). Germline trimming cut 7 bases from V and 4 bases from J; bases unmatched to any gene: 6. CDR3 size: 15 residues. CDR3 DNA sequence: TGTGCCAGCACTCCCGGGACTAGCGGATACAATGAGCAGTTCTTC. Translated, it gives CASTPGTSGYNEQFF.

The chain has TRBV18 and TRBJ1-2, with unresolved D. Germline V CDR1 and CDR2: KGHSH, LQKENI. V lost 3 bases to trimming and J lost 4 bases, with 6 bases between them. The CDR3 is made up of 12 amino acids. CDR3 sequence: CASSPGAYGYTF. The DNA of the CDR3 is TGTGCCAGCTCACCCGGAGCCTATGGCTACACCTTC.

V gene TRBV12-3 or TRBV12-4 combines with J gene TRBJ2-1; 8 bases are shared with TRBD2. The CDR3 has 12 amino acids. After removal of 5 bases from V and 15 bases from J, the junction contained 9 bases not matched to a gene. CDR3 in amino acids: CASSLTSGRRFF. The CDR3 nucleotides read TGTGCCAGCAGTCTTACTAGCGGTCGGCGGTTCTTC.

The chain recombines TRBV19 with TRBJ1-1, with 7 bases fitting TRBD1. V gave up 5 bases and J gave up 0 bases; unmatched junction bases: 15. Germline V gives CDR1 LNHDA, CDR2 SQIVND (reference sequence). The CDR3 is made up of 18 amino acids. As DNA, the CDR3 is TGTGCCAGTAGTGTACCGGGACAGATATTTAGATTGAACACTGAAGCTTTCTTT. It translates to CASSVPGQIFRLNTEAFF. Supplemented by reference TRBV19 and TRBJ1-1, the full variable domain reads DGGITQSPKYLFRKEGQNVTLSCEQNLNHDAMYWYRQDPGQGLRLIYYSQIVNDFQKGDIAEGYSVSREKKESFPLTVTSAQKNPTAFYLCASSVPGQIFRLNTEAFFGQGTRLTVV.

The CDR3, as DNA: TGTGCCAGCAGTCGTAACACTGAAGCTTTCTTT. This encodes CASSRNTEAFF. The chain uses TRBV12-3 or TRBV12-4 and TRBJ1-1, with D unclear. This CDR3 is 11 amino acids long. V was trimmed by 5 bases and J by 2 bases, leaving 3 bases between them.

The chain links TRBV7-6 to TRBJ2-7; maybe TRBD1 (5 bases). V was trimmed by 11 bases and J by 0 bases, leaving 14 bases between them. The germline V gene encodes CDR1 SGHVS and CDR2 FNYEAQ. The CDR3 spans 13 residues. The CDR3 DNA reads as TGTGCCTCTGCGGCAGGGTACTCCTACGAGCAGTACTTC. This encodes CASAAGYSYEQYF.

J is TRBJ1-3 and V is TRBV7-9, with TRBD1 as a possible D gene (5 bases). CDR1 is SEHNR and CDR2 is FQNEAQ in the germline V gene (reference sequence). V lost 2 bases, J lost 2 bases, and 7 bases lay in between. The CDR3 is 14 amino acids. The DNA of the CDR3 is TGTGCCAGCAGCTTAAGCAGGGCTGGAAACACCATATATTTT. Its protein is CASSLSRAGNTIYF.

The gene calls are TRBV10-3 and TRBJ2-3, with TRBD2 matching over 8 bases. The ends lost 8 bases at V and 2 bases at J; junction bases unmatched: 9. CDR1 and CDR2 from the germline V gene are ENHRY and SYGVKD. The CDR3 spans 15 residues. The CDR3 DNA reads as TGTGCCATCGCCCTCGGGGGGGGTTCCACAGATACGCAGTATTTT. Translating gives CAIALGGGSTDTQYF.

This chain connects TRBV30 to TRBJ2-1; 7 nucleotides agree with TRBD1. Trimming took 5 bases from V and 4 from J; bases not matched to a gene: 11. From germline, CDR1 is GTSNPN and CDR2 SVGIG (reference sequence). CDR3 size: 15 residues. CDR3: CAWVPGQSLYNEQFF. The CDR3 bases are TGTGCCTGGGTGCCGGGACAGTCCCTTTACAATGAGCAGTTCTTC.

The chain couples TRBV5-4 to TRBJ1-2; no reliable D call. CDR3 length: 17 amino acids. In germline, CDR1 is SGHNT, CDR2 YYREEE (reference sequence). V dropped 2 bases and J dropped 6 bases, with 23 bases sitting between them. The CDR3 DNA sequence: TGTGCCAGCAGCTTACGAGACTATCCCCGCGATGGTGATGGCTACACCTTC. Its translation: CASSLRDYPRDGDGYTF.

The chain recombines TRBV5-1 with TRBJ2-2; D may be TRBD1 (6 bases). The germline V gene has CDR1 SGHRS and CDR2 YFSETQ. The CDR3 loop spans 14 amino acids. The V end lost 4 bases, the J end lost 1 base, and 8 bases lay between the germline ends. This chain's CDR3 is CASSTQGNTGELFF. In DNA form, the CDR3 reads TGCGCCAGCAGCACACAGGGGAACACCGGGGAGCTGTTTTTT.

V and J are TRBV2 and TRBJ2-7, with 9 bases matching TRBD2. CDR1 and CDR2 (germline): SNHLY, FYNNEI. J lost 5 bases, V lost 8 bases, and 10 bases had no gene match. The CDR3 contains 14 residues. This CDR3 is CASGPSGRSHEQYF. In DNA form, the CDR3 reads TGTGCCAGCGGACCGAGCGGGAGGTCCCACGAGCAGTACTTC.

CDR3 sequence (DNA): TGTGCCAGCAGCCGACGCGGGGAGATGGACGAGCAGTACTTC. As protein: CASSRRGEMDEQYF. The gene calls are TRBV5-4 and TRBJ2-7; TRBD2 is a possible D gene (6 bases). The CDR3 has 14 residues. V lost 4 bases to trimming and J lost 5 bases, with 16 bases between them. Germline V gene lookup returns CDR1 SGHNT and CDR2 YYREEE (reference sequence). Full variable domain (outside the CDR3, taken from reference TRBV5-4 and TRBJ2-7): ETGVTQSPTHLIKTRGQQVTLRCSSQSGHNTVSWYQQALGQGPQFIFQYYREEENGRGNFPPRFSGLQFPNYSSELNVNALELDDSALYLCASSRRGEMDEQYFGPGTRLTVT.

The J gene is TRBJ2-7, the V gene TRBV6-5; TRBD1 agrees at 10 bases. This CDR3 contains 14 residues. V was clipped by 8 bases and J by 6 bases; unmatched bases: 10. Looked up from germline, CDR1 is MNHEY and CDR2 is SVGAGI. CDR3 nucleotides: TGTGCCAGCGGGGGACAGGGGCCTCCGGGCGAGCAGTACTTC. Translation: CASGGQGPPGEQYF.

This chain uses TRBV11-2 with TRBJ1-5; no reliable D call. CDR1 and CDR2 from the germline V gene are SGHAT and FQNNGV. V lost 0 bases and J lost 5, with 11 bases in between. CDR3 length equals 15 residues. The CDR3 reads CASSLEPNIDQPQHF. DNA for the CDR3: TGTGCCAGCAGCTTAGAACCGAACATCGATCAGCCCCAGCATTTT.

This chain uses TRBV7-3 with TRBJ1-1, with a tentative D call TRBD1 (5 bases). Between the trimmed V and J ends, which lost 8 bases and 0 bases, there was a span of 10 bases. This CDR3 has 13 amino acids. Germline CDR1 is SGHTA and CDR2 is FQGTGA. The chain's CDR3 is CASGQGMNTEAFF. The CDR3 DNA follows: TGTGCCAGCGGTCAGGGTATGAACACTGAAGCTTTCTTT.

This clone was observed once. This chain connects TRBV4-3 to TRBJ2-7; D is unclear. Germline V gene data show CDR1 as LGHNA and CDR2 as YSLEER. Trimming took off 0 bases at V and 0 bases at J, with 9 bases between the two ends. The CDR3 is 15 amino acids. As DNA, the CDR3 is TGCGCCAGCAGCCAAGAAGTGTTCAGCTCCTACGAGCAGTACTTC. As protein: CASSQEVFSSYEQYF.

The CDR3 protein is CASNPIGPGPRKLFF. In DNA, the CDR3 is TGTGCCAGCAACCCGATAGGGCCAGGGCCGAGAAAACTGTTTTTT. The genes are TRBV11-2 and TRBJ1-4; TRBD1 might be the D (5 bases). The CDR3 spans 15 residues. Germline V gene sequence: CDR1 SGHAT, CDR2 FQNNGV. V was pared by 7 bases and J by 10 bases, with 22 bases between.

The chain recombines TRBV18 with TRBJ2-5; 11 bases are a match to TRBD2. V was pared by 1 base and J by 4 bases, with 8 bases of the junction left unmatched. Germline CDR1 is KGHSH and CDR2 is LQKENI. This CDR3 has 17 amino acids. The CDR3 sequence is CASSPLAGGLGSETQYF. The CDR3 coding sequence is TGTGCCAGCTCACCACTAGCGGGGGGGCTTGGATCAGAGACCCAGTACTTC.

This clone was seen just once. The chain recombines TRBV24-1 with TRBJ2-7; TRBD1 agrees at 9 bases. The CDR3 extends over 15 amino acids. Germline V lookup: CDR1 KGHDR, CDR2 SFDVKD. V lost 3 bases and J lost 4; bases outside the gene matches: 6. CDR3 protein: CATSDTGTGTYEQYF. For the CDR3, the DNA is TGTGCCACCAGTGATACCGGGACAGGGACGTACGAGCAGTACTTC.

This clone showed up just once. The rearrangement uses TRBV4-1 and TRBJ1-5; 8 bases line up with TRBD1. Germline lookup yields CDR1 MGHRA and CDR2 YSYEKL. There are 15 residues in the CDR3. Trimming cost V 4 bases and J 5 bases; bases outside gene matches: 7. The CDR3 DNA is TGCGCCAGCAGCCTGGATGACAGGGGCCATCAGCCCCAGCATTTT. The encoded protein is CASSLDDRGHQPQHF.

The chain links TRBV27 to TRBJ1-6, with TRBD1 matching over 7 bases. The ends lost 5 bases at V and 5 bases at J; junction bases unmatched: 6. The germline V gene has CDR1 MNHEY and CDR2 SMNVEV (reference sequence). The CDR3 runs to 15 residues. The CDR3: CASSQGTVNNSPLHF. The DNA for the CDR3 is TGTGCCAGCAGTCAAGGGACAGTCAATAATTCACCCCTCCACTTT.

The chain employs TRBV27 and TRBJ2-7, with D possibly matching TRBD1 (5 bases). V lost 3 bases and J 4 bases, leaving 10 bases between the germline ends. CDR1 MNHEY and CDR2 SMNVEV come from the germline V gene (reference sequence). The CDR3 spans 13 residues. CDR3 sequence (DNA): TGTGCCAGCAGTTTCGGACACGAGTACGAGCAGTACTTC. Translation gives CASSFGHEYEQYF.

The CDR3: CASSSKLDRGISYEQYF. Here the CDR3 DNA reads TGTGCCAGCAGCTCAAAACTAGACAGGGGGATCTCCTACGAGCAGTACTTC. This chain connects TRBV5-6 to TRBJ2-7, with TRBD1 identical over 9 bases. In germline, CDR1 is SGHDT, CDR2 YYEEEE. CDR3 length equals 17 residues. Trimming took 3 bases from V and 0 from J; bases not matched to a gene: 10.

V and J are TRBV7-6 and TRBJ2-3; TRBD2 might be the D (6 bases). Trimming cost V 5 bases and J 2 bases, with 20 bases left between them. This CDR3 is built from 17 residues. Germline CDR1 reads SGHVS; CDR2 reads FNYEAQ. The CDR3, as DNA: TGTGCCAGCAGCCGGGGACTCCAGGCCTGGGCCACAGATACGCAGTATTTT. It yields the protein CASSRGLQAWATDTQYF.

V is TRBV12-5 and J is TRBJ2-5; 7 nucleotides align to TRBD2. Per the germline V gene, CDR1 is LGHNT and CDR2 is FRNRAP. The trim removed 0 bases at V and 2 bases at J, leaving 12 bases unmatched. The CDR3 sequence is 18 residues long. CDR3: CASGLVLGFTGGQETQYF. CDR3 DNA: TGTGCTAGTGGTTTGGTACTCGGCTTCACGGGAGGACAAGAGACCCAGTACTTC.

Only a few counts were recorded for this clone. The chain recombines TRBV6-5 with TRBJ1-6, with D possibly matching TRBD1 (6 bases). Trimming left V 2 bases short and J 9 bases short, with 14 bases between. This CDR3 has 15 amino acids. The germline V gene has CDR1 MNHEY and CDR2 SVGAGI. The CDR3 DNA reads TGTGCCAGCAGTTACGGTCGGGGGGCAGGTTCACCCCTCCACTTT. Its translation is CASSYGRGAGSPLHF.

The chain uses TRBV5-1 and TRBJ2-3, with 9 bases lining up with TRBD2. The CDR3 contains 18 residues. V lost 4 bases, J lost 0 bases, and 12 bases stayed unmatched. Germline V gene sequence: CDR1 SGHRS, CDR2 YFSETQ. This CDR3 is CASSVGTSLPISTDTQYF. The CDR3 DNA reads TGCGCCAGCAGCGTGGGGACTAGCCTCCCGATTAGCACAGATACGCAGTATTTT.

This chain connects TRBV19 to TRBJ2-1; 10 nucleotides match TRBD2. Germline values: CDR1 LNHDA, CDR2 SQIVND (reference sequence). J was trimmed by 3 bases and V by 2 bases; bases with no gene match: 7. CDR3 length: 17 amino acids. The CDR3 is CASSIPRTSGDYNEQFF. The CDR3 DNA reads TGTGCCAGTAGTATACCGAGGACTAGCGGAGACTACAATGAGCAGTTCTTC. The whole variable domain, filled in from reference TRBV19 and TRBJ2-1, reads DGGITQSPKYLFRKEGQNVTLSCEQNLNHDAMYWYRQDPGQGLRLIYYSQIVNDFQKGDIAEGYSVSREKKESFPLTVTSAQKNPTAFYLCASSIPRTSGDYNEQFFGPGTRLTVL.

The chain employs TRBV18 and TRBJ2-3, with D perhaps TRBD2 (6 bases). V lost 0 bases, J lost 6 bases, and 10 bases lay in between. Germline V gives CDR1 KGHSH, CDR2 LQKENI. This CDR3 is built from 14 residues. The CDR3 region has the DNA TGTGCCAGCTCACCACCGGGCGGGAAGGATACGCAGTATTTT. Protein: CASSPPGGKDTQYF.